These T cell receptor beta chains were read from a single sample in a study of PD-1 blockade in classical Hodgkin lymphoma. Libraries were prepared by immunoSEQ multiplex PCR; TCRdb keeps only in-frame clonotypes and omits some of them. Of fewer than 90,000 clones in the sample, over 90% are singletons; the top ten hold 2.6%. The sequenced sample consisted of peripheral blood mononuclear cells (PBMCs). These receptors all come from a human donor with classical Hodgkin lymphoma. Each CDR3 is given with its conserved first and last residue. Each record gives: J gene, D gene, clone size, V gene, CDR3 protein, CDR3 DNA. The D gene is left open where the match is weak. The size entry is marked missing in some rows and otherwise reads once, few, many or a size class.

TRBJ1-2 | . | . | TRBV5-1 | CASSAGERNYGYTF | TGCGCCAGCAGCGCGGGCGAGAGAAACTATGGCTACACCTTC
TRBJ2-2 | TRBD1 | . | TRBV7-9 | CASSFATGKNTGELFF | TGTGCCAGCAGCTTTGCGACAGGGAAAAACACCGGGGAGCTGTTTTTT
TRBJ1-1 | . | . | TRBV7-2 | CASSSQGLANTEAFF | TGTGCCAGCAGCTCCCAGGGGTTGGCGAACACTGAAGCTTTCTTT
TRBJ2-3 | TRBD1 | . | TRBV7-2 | CASSLRWDSRTDTQYF | TGTGCCAGCAGCTTAAGGTGGGACAGCCGCACAGATACGCAGTATTTT
TRBJ2-3 | . | once | TRBV6-5 | CASSYGDLSDTQYF | TGTGCCAGCAGTTACGGGGACCTCAGTGATACGCAGTATTTT
TRBJ2-5 | TRBD1 | . | TRBV5-1 | CASSIGQGGRETQYF | TGCGCCAGCAGCATCGGACAGGGTGGCCGAGAGACCCAGTACTTC
TRBJ1-3 | . | . | TRBV7-2 | CASSPQTSPGNTIYF | TGTGCCAGCAGCCCCCAGACGAGTCCTGGAAACACCATATATTTT
TRBJ1-1 | . | once | TRBV5-4 | CASSLPGALNTEAFF | TGTGCCAGCAGCTTGCCCGGGGCTTTGAACACTGAAGCTTTCTTT
TRBJ1-1 | . | . | TRBV19 | CASSSHTNTEAFF | TGTGCCAGTAGTTCTCACACGAACACTGAAGCTTTCTTT
TRBJ1-2 | . | . | TRBV7-2 | CASSLGSYGYTF | TGTGCCAGCAGCTTGGGGAGCTATGGCTACACCTTC
TRBJ1-2 | . | . | TRBV6-5 | CASSYDRVYGYTF | TGTGCCAGCAGTTACGACAGAGTCTATGGCTACACCTTC
TRBJ1-6 | . | . | TRBV6-5 | CASSYSPVRTLHF | TGTGCCAGCAGTTACTCTCCCGTCCGAACCCTCCACTTT
TRBJ1-1 | TRBD1 | . | TRBV30 | CAWSPGTGILEAFF | TGTGCCTGGTCTCCCGGGACAGGGATTTTGGAAGCTTTCTTT
TRBJ1-3 | . | . | TRBV6-6 | CASSSAYSGNTIYF | TGTGCCAGCAGTTCGGCTTACTCTGGAAACACCATATATTTT
TRBJ2-7 | TRBD1 | once | TRBV5-6 | CASTSDREREQYF | TGTGCCAGCACCTCGGACAGGGAGAGGGAGCAGTACTTC
TRBJ1-5 | TRBD1 | . | TRBV28 | CASRRFRRDRVNQPQHF | TGTGCCTCACGCCGCTTTCGCCGAGACAGGGTTAATCAGCCCCAGCATTTT
TRBJ1-2 | TRBD1 | . | TRBV5-1 | CASSPQGNYGYTF | TGCGCCAGCAGCCCACAGGGGAACTATGGCTACACCTTC
TRBJ2-1 | . | . | TRBV4-1 | CASSQDPRGNEQFF | TGCGCCAGCAGCCAAGATCCTAGGGGCAATGAGCAGTTCTTC
TRBJ2-1 | . | . | TRBV10-3 | CAISPGSSYNEQFF | TGTGCCATCTCCCCCGGGAGCTCCTACAATGAGCAGTTCTTC
TRBJ1-3 | . | . | TRBV10-1 | CASWDGAGNTIYF | TGCGCCAGCTGGGATGGTGCTGGAAACACCATATATTTT
TRBJ2-7 | TRBD1 | . | TRBV30 | CAWRDRGAYEQYF | TGTGCCTGGAGGGACAGGGGAGCCTACGAGCAGTACTTC
TRBJ2-3 | TRBD1 | . | TRBV11-3 | CASSYTGQGANTQYF | TGTGCCAGCAGCTACACAGGGCAGGGGGCAAATACGCAGTATTTT
TRBJ1-3 | . | . | TRBV2 | CASSSTGYTIYF | TGTGCCAGCAGTTCAACCGGGTACACCATATATTTT
TRBJ2-3 | TRBD2 | once | TRBV7-9 | CASSPRGGLAGEADTQYF | TGTGCCAGCAGCCCAAGGGGCGGACTAGCGGGGGAGGCAGATACGCAGTATTTT
TRBJ2-1 | . | . | TRBV7-9 | CASSSEGQWGGEQFF | TGTGCCAGCAGCTCAGAGGGGCAGTGGGGTGGTGAGCAGTTCTTC
TRBJ1-1 | . | few | TRBV19 | CASSMGGAGTEAFF | TGTGCCAGTAGTATGGGAGGGGCAGGGACTGAAGCTTTCTTT
TRBJ2-3 | . | . | TRBV28 | CATKGPSTDTQYF | TGTGCCACCAAAGGCCCCAGCACAGATACGCAGTATTTT
TRBJ2-1 | TRBD2 | . | TRBV7-6 | CASSQGTSGGHNEQFF | TGTGCCAGCAGCCAAGGGACTAGCGGGGGGCACAATGAGCAGTTCTTC
TRBJ2-5 | TRBD1 | . | TRBV27 | CASSRDRGGFVGLETQYF | TGTGCCAGCAGTAGAGACAGGGGCGGCTTTGTTGGGTTAGAGACCCAGTACTTC
TRBJ2-7 | . | . | TRBV7-3 | CASSLQGISYEQYF | TGTGCCAGCAGCTTACAAGGTATCTCCTACGAGCAGTACTTC
TRBJ2-7 | TRBD2 | . | TRBV28 | CAIGGAGPYEQYF | TGTGCCATTGGGGGAGCGGGGCCTTACGAGCAGTACTTC
TRBJ2-7 | . | . | TRBV7-9 | CASSLRWGSYEQYF | TGTGCCAGCAGCCTCAGATGGGGATCCTACGAGCAGTACTTC
TRBJ2-7 | . | . | TRBV29-1 | CSIRDTTYEQYF | TGCAGCATCCGGGACACAACCTACGAGCAGTACTTC
TRBJ2-7 | . | . | TRBV29-1 | CSVERGGNEQYF | TGCAGCGTTGAAAGGGGCGGGAACGAGCAGTACTTC
TRBJ2-3 | . | . | TRBV4-1 | CASSQATDTQYF | TGCGCCAGCAGCCAGGCCACAGATACGCAGTATTTT
TRBJ1-4 | . | . | TRBV5-1 | CASSLGQISNEKLFF | TGCGCCAGCAGCTTGGGCCAGATCTCTAATGAAAAACTGTTTTTT
TRBJ1-2 | . | . | TRBV21-1 | CASHTRDGPYGYTF | TGTGCCAGCCACACCCGGGACGGACCTTATGGCTACACCTTC
TRBJ2-1 | TRBD2 | . | TRBV28 | CASIETSGRDSYNEQFF | TGTGCCAGCATCGAGACTAGCGGGAGGGACTCCTACAATGAGCAGTTCTTC
TRBJ1-2 | . | . | TRBV15 | CATSRESARNYGYTF | TGTGCCACCAGCAGAGAAAGCGCCCGAAACTATGGCTACACCTTC
TRBJ1-5 | . | once | TRBV4-1 | CASSLTMTSNQPQHF | TGCGCCAGCAGCTTGACCATGACTTCCAATCAGCCCCAGCATTTT
TRBJ2-5 | . | . | TRBV11-3 | CASSSSVYQETQYF | TGTGCCAGCAGCTCGTCGGTCTACCAAGAGACCCAGTACTTC
TRBJ2-7 | TRBD2 | . | TRBV28 | CASSPSGNTYEQYF | TGTGCCAGCAGTCCTAGCGGGAACACCTACGAGCAGTACTTC
TRBJ1-4 | . | . | TRBV15 | CATSRDRPEATNEKLFF | TGTGCCACCAGCAGAGATCGGCCAGAGGCAACTAATGAAAAACTGTTTTTT
TRBJ2-4 | TRBD1 | . | TRBV2 | CASSLDRDKNIQYF | TGTGCCAGCAGCCTCGACAGGGACAAAAACATTCAGTACTTC
TRBJ1-2 | . | few | TRBV6-5 | CASSYGGTAGYTF | TGTGCCAGCAGTTACGGCGGGACTGCTGGCTACACCTTC
TRBJ1-3 | . | . | TRBV19 | CASSRETWNSGNTIYF | TGTGCCAGTAGTCGGGAGACTTGGAACTCTGGAAACACCATATATTTT
TRBJ2-1 | . | . | TRBV5-8 | CASLNLRADNEQFF | TGTGCCAGCCTTAACCTCCGGGCTGACAATGAGCAGTTCTTC
TRBJ1-4 | . | . | TRBV6-1 | CASSEAPDPRGNEKLFF | TGTGCCAGCAGTGAAGCGCCGGACCCCAGGGGAAACGAAAAACTGTTTTTT
TRBJ1-4 | TRBD1 | once | TRBV19 | CASSAGQGDIGFF | TGTGCCAGTAGTGCGGGACAGGGAGACATCGGGTTTTTT
TRBJ2-3 | TRBD2 | . | TRBV10-3 | CAISPGTSGRGSTDTQYF | TGTGCCATCAGCCCCGGGACTAGCGGGAGAGGGAGCACAGATACGCAGTATTTT
TRBJ2-6 | . | . | TRBV4-3 | CASRKTGGANVLTF | TGCGCCAGCAGGAAAACGGGAGGGGCCAACGTCCTGACTTTC
TRBJ1-2 | TRBD1 | . | TRBV9 | CASSPQGEVYGYTF | TGTGCCAGCAGCCCCCAGGGGGAGGTCTATGGCTACACCTTC
TRBJ2-7 | . | . | TRBV25-1 | CASSEWDPYEQYF | TGTGCCAGCAGTGAATGGGACCCCTACGAGCAGTACTTC
TRBJ2-3 | . | . | TRBV5-1 | CASSWGSSTDTQYF | TGCGCCAGCAGTTGGGGGTCCAGCACAGATACGCAGTATTTT
TRBJ1-4 | . | . | TRBV28 | CASSSRRPYEKLFF | TGTGCCAGCAGTTCCAGACGGCCGTATGAAAAACTGTTTTTT
TRBJ1-1 | . | few | TRBV18 | CASSPDSHTEAFF | TGTGCCAGCTCACCGGACAGCCACACTGAAGCTTTCTTT
TRBJ1-1 | TRBD1 | . | TRBV5-1 | CASSSTTGGWTEAFF | TGCGCCAGCAGTTCAACAACAGGGGGTTGGACTGAAGCTTTCTTT
TRBJ2-7 | . | . | TRBV29-1 | CSVEDPVGPSEQYF | TGCAGCGTTGAAGATCCGGTAGGGCCATCCGAGCAGTACTTC
TRBJ2-7 | TRBD2 | . | TRBV5-1 | CASSLVTSGAYEQYF | TGCGCCAGCAGCTTGGTAACTAGCGGGGCCTACGAGCAGTACTTC